This T cell receptor beta chain was observed in a study of PD-1 blockade in classical Hodgkin lymphoma. Assay: immunoSEQ multiplex PCR; the TCRdb copy retains only in-frame clones and omits some. The sample carries 22,000 or so clones, nearly 90% recorded once. Time point given: newly diagnosed, previously untreated cHL patient sample. Thawed PBMCs yielded CD4+ T cells through magnetic negative selection. Whole-study findings and limits: Lower baseline TCR diversity was reported for newly diagnosed patients than for healthy donors. Reasons behind the repertoire differences stay unclear, perhaps disease activity or earlier therapy.

Germline loops: CDR1 MDHEN, CDR2 SYDVKM. The V end lost 6 bases, the J end lost 5 bases, and 16 bases lay between the germline ends. CDR3 length: 14 residues. Details on this clone: Its antigen is unknown.

The rearrangement links TRBV28 to TRBJ1-2; D is perhaps TRBD1 (5 bases). The source material was CD4+ T cells from blood. The TCR originated in a human donor with classical Hodgkin lymphoma. CDR3 DNA sequence: TGTGCCAGCAGGGCGCAGGGTTCAGGGTATGGCTACACCTTC. Amino acid sequence: CASRAQGSGYGYTF.